This TCR beta chain appears in the sequencing data of a study of T cells in Graves' hyperthyroidism and ophthalmopathy. Using RNA transcripts as the source, TCR beta CDR3 regions were amplified. TCR CDR3 regions were first amplified by RT-PCR with HTBI primers. MiXCR, applied by TCRdb to the multiplex PCR reads, yields one record per CDR3 protein. The sample consists of about 510,000 distinct CDR3 sequences, around 15% of them appearing once. The table lists this clonotype with a count of one. Its matching antigen is unknown. Overall study findings and caveats: A 13 V-J signature model discriminated ophthalmopathy versus stable hyperthyroidism.

Germline V gene sequence: CDR1 MDHEN, CDR2 SYDVKM. The CDR3 length is 13 residues. V was cut by 9 bases and J by 2 bases, with 8 bases left in between. This receptor was obtained from a woman aged 35 to 49 with Graves' hyperthyroidism. The rearrangement uses TRBV28 and TRBJ2-6, with D uncertain. The specimen sequenced was blood. CDR3 DNA sequence: TGTGCCAGTGGGTGGGCTGGGGCCAACGTCCTGACTTTC. Its protein product is CASGWAGANVLTF. The full variable domain, in which reference TRBV28 and TRBJ2-6 provide the parts outside the CDR3, is DVKVTQSSRYLVKRTGEKVFLECVQDMDHENMFWYRQDPGLGLRLIYFSYDVKMKEKGDIPEGYSVSREKKERFSLILESASTNQTSMYLCASGWAGANVLTFGAGSRLTVL.